This is a list of T cell receptor beta chains from one sample in a study of patients and donors after allogeneic stem cell transplantation. TCRdb recomputed calls from the RT-PCR reads with MiXCR, one row per CDR3 protein. The profile covers hundreds of thousands of distinct CDR3 sequences, with 15% to 20% appearing a single time and about 7% taken by the ten largest. The sequencing input was blood, either unsorted or a sorted T cell fraction (not recorded which). The origin of the receptors is a human donor who was either an allogeneic HSCT recipient or a stem cell or donor lymphocyte infusion donor (not recorded which). It is not recorded whose cells these are; they may come from a transplant donor. Each CDR3 is given with its conserved first and last residue. A D gene is named only where the DNA matches it firmly. Some rows have no size entry. The others give once, few or many, or a class for an expanded clone.

V: TRBV10-3
size: .
J: TRBJ2-7
D: .
CDR3: CAISPGLLSYEQYF
DNA: TGTGCCATCTCCCCCGGGCTTCTCTCCTACGAGCAGTACTTC

V: TRBV5-1
size: many
J: TRBJ1-2
D: .
CDR3: CASSFGSGPLNYGYTF
DNA: TGCGCCAGCAGCTTCGGATCGGGTCCGCTTAACTATGGCTACACCTTC

V: TRBV5-6
size: few
J: TRBJ1-1
D: .
CDR3: CASSPDRHVETEAFF
DNA: TGTGCCAGCAGCCCTGACAGGCACGTAGAGACTGAAGCTTTCTTT

V: TRBV6-5
size: few
J: TRBJ2-3
D: TRBD2
CDR3: CASSYSIGLAGVTDTQYF
DNA: TGTGCCAGCAGTTACTCAATAGGACTAGCGGGGGTCACAGATACGCAGTATTTT

V: TRBV5-1
size: .
J: TRBJ2-1
D: TRBD1
CDR3: CASNPDTSGQGYNEQFF
DNA: TGCGCCAGCAACCCAGACACCTCGGGACAGGGGTACAATGAGCAGTTCTTC

V: TRBV25-1
size: .
J: TRBJ2-1
D: TRBD2
CDR3: CASSPLSGRAGNEQFF
DNA: TGTGCCAGCAGTCCCCTGAGCGGGAGGGCCGGGAATGAGCAGTTCTTC

V: TRBV18
size: few
J: TRBJ1-3
D: .
CDR3: CASSPRRVAPSGNTIYF
DNA: TGTGCCAGCTCACCACGACGCGTCGCCCCCTCTGGAAACACCATATATTTT

V: TRBV7-9
size: few
J: TRBJ2-1
D: .
CDR3: CASSLDRSYNEQFF
DNA: TGTGCCAGCAGCTTAGATCGGTCCTACAATGAGCAGTTCTTC

V: TRBV19
size: .
J: TRBJ2-7
D: TRBD2
CDR3: CASSISGTSNYEQYF
DNA: TGTGCCAGTAGCATTAGCGGGACTAGCAACTACGAGCAGTACTTC

V: TRBV7-3
size: .
J: TRBJ2-3
D: .
CDR3: CASSLIPFSSDTQYF
DNA: TGTGCCAGCAGCTTAATCCCCTTCTCTTCAGATACGCAGTATTTT

V: TRBV12-3/TRBV12-4
size: few
J: TRBJ2-1
D: TRBD2
CDR3: CASSLRAGGPYNEQFF
DNA: TGTGCCAGCAGTTTAAGAGCGGGGGGACCCTACAATGAGCAGTTCTTC

V: TRBV5-5
size: few
J: TRBJ2-5
D: .
CDR3: CASSLGMGSETQYF
DNA: TGTGCCAGCAGCTTGGGTATGGGCTCAGAGACCCAGTACTTC

V: TRBV10-3
size: few
J: TRBJ1-2
D: .
CDR3: CAISNRETYGCTF
DNA: TGTGCCATCAGTAACAGGGAAACCTATGGCTGCACCTTC